Described below is a single T cell receptor beta chain sequence and its context. The data were obtained in a study of cytomegalovirus exposure and HLA in healthy donors. PCR employed 60 Vbeta and 13 Jbeta primers. Authors' processing steps: Later, an analysis found about 80 million unique TCR beta chains, and around 10 million of these were shared. Measured with immunoSEQ multiplex PCR; TCRdb has only the in-frame clones, and not every one. The DNA gave D and trimming, while V, J and clone size come from that table. In the table there are about 120,000 clones, roughly 82% of which are singletons. The V gene's germline CDR1 is SGHRS and CDR2 YFSETQ. The CDR3 is made up of 13 amino acids. V was pared by 1 base and J by 0 bases, with 4 bases between.

The sequence was collected from a man younger than 30 in good health and CMV-seropositive. The chain joins TRBV5-1 to TRBJ1-1, with D unclear. Sequenced input: PBMCs. Here the CDR3 reads CASSLQMNTEAFF. DNA for the CDR3: TGCGCCAGCAGCTTGCAGATGAACACTGAAGCTTTCTTT. Using reference TRBV5-1 and TRBJ1-1 for the parts outside the CDR3, the full variable domain is KAGVTQTPRYLIKTRGQQVTLSCSPISGHRSVSWYQQTPGQGLQFLFEYFSETQRNKGNFPGRFSGRQFSNSRSEMNVSTLELGDSALYLCASSLQMNTEAFFGQGTRLTVV.